The rows below give T cell receptor beta chains drawn from one sample of a study of T cell responses to AZD1222 COVID-19 vaccine. Clones were sequenced by immunoSEQ multiplex PCR, and TCRdb holds only the in-frame ones, with some missing. The data contain 100,000 or so clones, approximately 92% of them singletons. The sample in question was peripheral blood, obtained 28 days after the second AZD1222 dose. The receptor source for this set is an adult who received the AZD1222 COVID-19 vaccine. CDR3s include the opening cysteine and the closing phenylalanine or tryptophan. A D gene is named only where the DNA matches it firmly. Clone size is not always given. Where it is, it says once, few, many or a class for expanded clones.

D,V,J,size,CDR3,DNA
.,TRBV11-2,TRBJ1-1,.,CASSTGLGVNTEAFF,TGTGCCAGCAGCACAGGGTTAGGGGTAAACACTGAAGCTTTCTTT
.,TRBV7-3,TRBJ1-1,.,CASSLSGSTEAFF,TGTGCCAGCAGCTTATCGGGGAGCACTGAAGCTTTCTTT
TRBD2,TRBV29-1,TRBJ2-5,once,CSVVTGLAQETQYF,TGCAGCGTTGTGACGGGACTAGCGCAAGAGACCCAGTACTTC
.,TRBV7-3,TRBJ1-1,.,CASSLRLNTEAFF,TGTGCCAGCAGCTTAAGGCTGAACACTGAAGCTTTCTTT
.,TRBV25-1,TRBJ1-1,once,CASSEQGEYDTEAFF,TGTGCCAGCAGTGAACAGGGAGAGTACGACACTGAAGCTTTCTTT
.,TRBV3-1/TRBV3-2,TRBJ1-2,.,CASSPQGINYGYTF,TGTGCCAGCAGCCCCCAGGGTATCAACTATGGCTACACCTTC
.,TRBV19,TRBJ2-4,.,CASSPGLLGAKNIQYF,TGTGCCAGTAGTCCCGGTTTGCTGGGAGCAAAAAACATTCAGTACTTC
.,TRBV7-2,TRBJ1-5,.,CASSLDRRNQPQHF,TGTGCCAGCAGCTTAGACAGGCGCAATCAGCCCCAGCATTTT
.,TRBV19,TRBJ2-2,once,CASSIWGPGELFF,TGTGCCAGTAGTATCTGGGGGCCCGGGGAGCTGTTTTTT
.,TRBV7-3,TRBJ1-6,.,CASSLGVGSPLHF,TGTGCCAGCAGCTTGGGGGTAGGATCACCCCTCCACTTT
.,TRBV27,TRBJ2-3,.,CASSLRSASGTDTQYF,TGTGCCAGCAGTTTAAGATCGGCTAGTGGTACAGATACGCAGTATTTT
TRBD1,TRBV3-1/TRBV3-2,TRBJ1-3,.,CASGERQGGVGNTIYF,TGTGCCAGCGGGGAGCGACAGGGTGGAGTTGGAAACACCATATATTTT
.,TRBV5-5,TRBJ1-3,.,CASSPGPPIVNSGNTIYF,TGTGCCAGCAGCCCGGGACCGCCGATTGTTAACTCTGGAAACACCATATATTTT
TRBD1,TRBV5-1,TRBJ2-2,once,CASSPSGTGGTGELFF,TGCGCCAGCAGCCCCTCCGGGACAGGGGGGACGGGGGAGCTGTTTTTT
TRBD1,TRBV29-1,TRBJ1-5,.,CSVEVGAGGDQPQHF,TGCAGCGTTGAAGTTGGGGCAGGGGGTGATCAGCCCCAGCATTTT
.,TRBV6-2/TRBV6-3,TRBJ1-5,.,CASSYGGIGNQPQHF,TGTGCCAGCAGTTACGGGGGCATTGGCAATCAGCCCCAGCATTTT
.,TRBV15,TRBJ2-5,.,CATSSSGLPGETQYF,TGTGCCACCAGCAGTTCGGGCCTTCCCGGAGAGACCCAGTACTTC
TRBD1,TRBV28,TRBJ2-6,.,CASSRTGDANVLTF,TGTGCCAGCAGTAGAACAGGGGACGCCAACGTCCTGACTTTC
.,TRBV12-3/TRBV12-4,TRBJ2-7,.,CASRPTGYEQYF,TGTGCCAGCAGACCCACGGGTTACGAGCAGTACTTC
TRBD1,TRBV2,TRBJ1-5,.,CATRQGANQPQHF,TGTGCCACCCGACAGGGGGCCAATCAGCCCCAGCATTTT
TRBD2,TRBV6-5,TRBJ2-3,.,CASSYSAGELDTQYF,TGTGCCAGCAGTTACTCAGCGGGAGAGTTAGATACGCAGTATTTT
.,TRBV7-2,TRBJ1-1,.,CASSSVGGSAEAFF,TGTGCCAGCAGCTCCGTTGGGGGAAGCGCTGAAGCTTTCTTT
.,TRBV5-8,TRBJ1-3,.,CASSYDRLSGNTIYF,TGTGCCAGCAGCTACGACAGACTCTCTGGAAACACCATATATTTT
TRBD2,TRBV6-5,TRBJ2-1,.,CASRQAGWDEQFF,TGTGCCAGCAGACAAGCGGGATGGGATGAGCAGTTCTTC
TRBD1,TRBV18,TRBJ2-5,once,CASSRQGTLQETQYF,TGTGCCAGCTCGCGACAGGGTACCTTACAAGAGACCCAGTACTTC
TRBD2,TRBV28,TRBJ2-7,.,CASSWPSGRARYEQYF,TGTGCCAGCAGTTGGCCTAGCGGGAGGGCTAGGTACGAGCAGTACTTC
.,TRBV7-2,TRBJ1-5,.,CASSLWAGLSNQPQHF,TGTGCCAGCAGCTTATGGGCAGGGCTTAGCAATCAGCCCCAGCATTTT
.,TRBV19,TRBJ2-5,.,CATSIGQPTAETQYF,TGTGCCACCAGTATCGGGCAGCCCACGGCGGAGACCCAGTACTTC
.,TRBV27,TRBJ2-5,.,CASSSYQETQYF,TGTGCCAGCAGTTCCTACCAAGAGACCCAGTACTTC
TRBD1,TRBV18,TRBJ2-5,.,CASSPAIQGSGETQYF,TGTGCCAGCTCACCCGCGATACAGGGGAGTGGAGAGACCCAGTACTTC
TRBD2,TRBV6-5,TRBJ2-1,.,CASFPSGRGYNEQFF,TGTGCCAGTTTCCCATCCGGGAGGGGGTACAATGAGCAGTTCTTC
TRBD2,TRBV24-1,TRBJ2-3,.,CATSESGLVPSDTQYF,TGTGCCACCAGTGAGTCCGGACTAGTCCCTTCAGATACGCAGTATTTT
.,TRBV7-9,TRBJ1-2,.,CASSLPFYGYTF,TGTGCCAGCAGCTTACCTTTCTATGGCTACACCTTC
.,TRBV7-9,TRBJ1-1,.,CASSSKGVGTEAFF,TGTGCCAGCTCATCGAAAGGGGTAGGGACTGAAGCTTTCTTT
.,TRBV20-1,TRBJ1-2,.,CSARQFAGYTF,TGCAGTGCTAGACAGTTTGCTGGCTACACCTTC
.,TRBV7-9,TRBJ2-7,.,CASSSTPYEQYF,TGTGCCAGCAGCTCTACTCCGTACGAGCAGTACTTC
TRBD1,TRBV28,TRBJ1-2,.,CARHRDRVPYTF,TGTGCCAGGCACCGGGACAGGGTACCCTACACCTTC
TRBD2,TRBV9,TRBJ2-1,.,CASSVENSGRNEQFF,TGTGCCAGCAGCGTAGAGAATAGCGGGAGAAATGAGCAGTTCTTC
TRBD2,TRBV18,TRBJ2-5,.,CASSPRLAGSQETQYF,TGTGCCAGCTCACCCCGACTAGCGGGCTCCCAAGAGACCCAGTACTTC
TRBD1,TRBV9,TRBJ2-2,.,CASSVAGGTGELFF,TGTGCCAGCAGCGTAGCAGGGGGCACCGGGGAGCTGTTTTTT
TRBD2,TRBV5-6,TRBJ2-7,.,CASSFTSATYEQYF,TGTGCCAGCAGCTTCACTAGCGCTACCTACGAGCAGTACTTC
.,TRBV29-1,TRBJ1-1,.,CSVRGGLNTEAFF,TGCAGCGTTAGGGGGGGTCTGAACACTGAAGCTTTCTTT
.,TRBV7-9,TRBJ1-6,.,CASSSPPMEPLHF,TGTGCCAGCAGCTCCCCTCCGATGGAACCCCTCCACTTT
TRBD1,TRBV24-1,TRBJ2-3,.,CATSDPPGTGNSDTQYF,TGTGCCACCAGTGATCCACCCGGGACAGGGAACTCAGATACGCAGTATTTT
.,TRBV7-9,TRBJ2-7,.,CASSPLLLSYEQYF,TGTGCCAGCAGCCCCCTGCTCCTTTCCTACGAGCAGTACTTC
.,TRBV7-2,TRBJ2-7,.,CASSLRLGTQYLPYEQYF,TGTGCCAGCAGCTTAAGGCTGGGGACCCAATACTTGCCCTACGAGCAGTACTTC
.,TRBV4-1,TRBJ2-2,once,CASSRQNSGANTGELFF,TGCGCCAGCAGCCGCCAGAACAGCGGCGCGAACACCGGGGAGCTGTTTTTT
.,TRBV12-3/TRBV12-4,TRBJ1-2,once,CASSWYYGYTF,TGTGCCAGCAGTTGGTACTATGGCTACACCTTC
.,TRBV29-1,TRBJ1-4,once,CSVEDQRGEELFF,TGCAGCGTTGAAGATCAACGGGGGGAGGAACTGTTTTTT
TRBD1,TRBV7-8,TRBJ1-2,.,CASSPLGGNGYTF,TGTGCCAGCAGCCCGCTAGGGGGCAATGGCTACACCTTC
.,TRBV5-1,TRBJ2-7,.,CASSWEGARREQYF,TGCGCCAGCAGCTGGGAGGGGGCGAGGAGGGAGCAGTACTTC
.,TRBV27,TRBJ1-6,.,CASTLGGALYNSPLHF,TGTGCCAGCACCTTGGGGGGGGCCCTCTATAATTCACCCCTCCACTTT
.,TRBV19,TRBJ2-1,.,CASSRRSEQFF,TGTGCCAGTAGTCGGAGAAGTGAGCAGTTCTTC
.,TRBV5-1,TRBJ2-5,.,CASSFVGAQETQYF,TGCGCCAGCAGCTTTGTGGGTGCCCAAGAGACCCAGTACTTC
.,TRBV19,TRBJ1-5,.,CASRTGTFNQPQHF,TGTGCCAGTAGGACCGGGACTTTCAATCAGCCCCAGCATTTT
.,TRBV7-9,TRBJ2-7,.,CASSLAEYEQYF,TGTGCCAGCAGCTTAGCCGAGTACGAGCAGTACTTC
.,TRBV27,TRBJ2-7,.,CASRDGRTSGEQYF,TGTGCCAGCAGGGACGGGAGAACCTCTGGCGAGCAGTACTTC
TRBD1,TRBV11-2,TRBJ1-2,few,CASSSGTGLLPTF,TGTGCCAGCAGCTCCGGGACAGGCCTCCTCCCCACCTTC
TRBD2,TRBV24-1,TRBJ2-1,once,CATSDWTSGRQSGEQFF,TGTGCCACCAGTGATTGGACTAGCGGGAGGCAGTCGGGTGAGCAGTTCTTC
TRBD2,TRBV28,TRBJ2-7,few,CASSPLVAGGGRYEQYF,TGTGCCAGCAGTCCGCTGGTAGCGGGAGGCGGGCGGTACGAGCAGTACTTC